Listed below are T cell receptor beta chains from one sample, sequenced in a study of PD-1 blockade in classical Hodgkin lymphoma. Clones were sequenced by immunoSEQ multiplex PCR, and TCRdb holds only the in-frame ones, with some missing. Of tens of thousands of clones detected, around 78% appear once; the ten largest clones hold around 15%. Specimen: peripheral blood mononuclear cells (PBMCs), collected before the second cycle of nivolumab. The receptors shown here come from a human donor with classical Hodgkin lymphoma. CDR3s include the opening cysteine and the closing phenylalanine or tryptophan. The D gene is left open where the match is weak. Part of the rows lack a size; the others show once, few, many or a class for expanded clones.

len: 12; v_gene: TRBV5-1; j_gene: TRBJ2-1; abundance: NA; d_gene: NA; CDR3aa: CASNVADNEQFF; CDR3nt: TGCGCCAGCAACGTGGCAGACAATGAGCAGTTCTTC
len: 12; v_gene: TRBV28; j_gene: TRBJ1-2; abundance: many; d_gene: NA; CDR3aa: CASTGGNYGYTF; CDR3nt: TGTGCCTCAACCGGGGGGAACTATGGCTACACCTTC
len: 14; v_gene: TRBV7-2; j_gene: TRBJ2-5; abundance: NA; d_gene: NA; CDR3aa: CASSLVRSRETQYF; CDR3nt: TGTGCCAGCAGCTTAGTTCGGAGCAGAGAGACCCAGTACTTC
len: 13; v_gene: TRBV19; j_gene: TRBJ1-2; abundance: NA; d_gene: NA; CDR3aa: CASTGRVGYGYTF; CDR3nt: TGTGCCAGTACGGGCAGGGTAGGCTATGGCTACACCTTC
len: 14; v_gene: TRBV6-5; j_gene: TRBJ2-7; abundance: NA; d_gene: TRBD2; CDR3aa: CASSILAGVSEQYF; CDR3nt: TGTGCCAGCAGCATCCTAGCGGGAGTTAGCGAGCAGTACTTC
len: 16; v_gene: TRBV18; j_gene: TRBJ1-4; abundance: once; d_gene: NA; CDR3aa: CASSPGGSPQGEKLFF; CDR3nt: TGTGCCAGCTCACCAGGGGGCTCCCCTCAGGGTGAAAAACTGTTTTTT
len: 15; v_gene: TRBV19; j_gene: TRBJ2-1; abundance: once; d_gene: TRBD2; CDR3aa: CASSIGGTSYNEQFF; CDR3nt: TGTGCCAGTAGTATAGGGGGGACTAGCTACAATGAGCAGTTCTTC
len: 14; v_gene: TRBV6-6; j_gene: TRBJ2-5; abundance: NA; d_gene: TRBD1; CDR3aa: CASSFGQGRETQYF; CDR3nt: TGTGCCAGCAGTTTCGGACAGGGGAGAGAGACCCAGTACTTC
len: 15; v_gene: TRBV19; j_gene: TRBJ2-7; abundance: NA; d_gene: TRBD1; CDR3aa: CASSSSGQGAYEQYF; CDR3nt: TGTGCCAGTAGCTCCTCGGGACAGGGGGCTTACGAGCAGTACTTC
len: 14; v_gene: TRBV18; j_gene: TRBJ2-7; abundance: once; d_gene: NA; CDR3aa: CASSPLHEDYEQYF; CDR3nt: TGTGCCAGCTCACCCTTACACGAGGACTACGAGCAGTACTTC
len: 13; v_gene: TRBV4-1; j_gene: TRBJ1-1; abundance: NA; d_gene: NA; CDR3aa: CASSPAGFTEAFF; CDR3nt: TGCGCCAGCAGCCCCGCAGGGTTCACTGAAGCTTTCTTT
len: 15; v_gene: TRBV28; j_gene: TRBJ1-2; abundance: NA; d_gene: TRBD1; CDR3aa: CASRPGTGGNYGYTF; CDR3nt: TGTGCCAGCCGGCCCGGGACAGGGGGTAACTATGGCTACACCTTC
len: 16; v_gene: TRBV9; j_gene: TRBJ2-3; abundance: NA; d_gene: TRBD2; CDR3aa: CASSLRLAGGADTQYF; CDR3nt: TGTGCCAGCAGCCTCCGTCTAGCGGGAGGGGCAGATACGCAGTATTTT
len: 16; v_gene: TRBV19; j_gene: TRBJ1-2; abundance: NA; d_gene: TRBD1; CDR3aa: CASSIWDGQGAYGYTF; CDR3nt: TGTGCCAGTAGTATTTGGGACGGACAGGGGGCCTATGGCTACACCTTC
len: 15; v_gene: TRBV2; j_gene: TRBJ2-2; abundance: NA; d_gene: TRBD1; CDR3aa: CASRAGTGLTGELFF; CDR3nt: TGTGCCAGCAGGGCCGGGACAGGGCTCACCGGGGAGCTGTTTTTT
len: 15; v_gene: TRBV12-5; j_gene: TRBJ2-1; abundance: once; d_gene: TRBD1; CDR3aa: CASGSRTGADNEQFF; CDR3nt: TGTGCTAGTGGGTCCCGGACAGGGGCAGACAATGAGCAGTTCTTC
len: 16; v_gene: TRBV6-7; j_gene: TRBJ1-1; abundance: NA; d_gene: NA; CDR3aa: CASSYRFQGFGTEAFF; CDR3nt: TGTGCCAGCAGTTACCGATTCCAGGGGTTTGGGACTGAAGCTTTCTTT
len: 16; v_gene: TRBV16; j_gene: TRBJ1-5; abundance: NA; d_gene: NA; CDR3aa: CASSQSWTDSNQPQHF; CDR3nt: TGTGCCAGCAGCCAATCGTGGACAGATAGCAATCAGCCCCAGCATTTT
len: 15; v_gene: TRBV7-3; j_gene: TRBJ2-1; abundance: NA; d_gene: TRBD2; CDR3aa: CASSLGTGTTNEQFF; CDR3nt: TGTGCCAGCAGCTTAGGGACCGGGACTACCAATGAGCAGTTCTTC
len: 14; v_gene: TRBV9; j_gene: TRBJ2-4; abundance: NA; d_gene: NA; CDR3aa: CASSPGGGQNIQYF; CDR3nt: TGTGCCAGCAGCCCTGGAGGGGGGCAAAACATTCAGTACTTC
len: 14; v_gene: TRBV11-2; j_gene: TRBJ2-7; abundance: NA; d_gene: NA; CDR3aa: CASSLVERSYEQYF; CDR3nt: TGTGCCAGCAGCTTGGTCGAGCGGAGCTACGAGCAGTACTTC
len: 14; v_gene: TRBV30; j_gene: TRBJ1-5; abundance: few; d_gene: TRBD1; CDR3aa: CAWSVGTGFQPQHF; CDR3nt: TGTGCCTGGAGTGTCGGGACAGGGTTTCAGCCCCAGCATTTT
len: 16; v_gene: TRBV2; j_gene: TRBJ2-1; abundance: few; d_gene: TRBD2; CDR3aa: CASFSAGGFAYNEQFF; CDR3nt: TGTGCCAGCTTCTCTGCGGGAGGATTCGCCTACAATGAGCAGTTCTTC
len: 13; v_gene: TRBV12-5; j_gene: TRBJ1-2; abundance: NA; d_gene: TRBD1; CDR3aa: CASGAGTGDGYTF; CDR3nt: TGTGCTAGTGGAGCCGGGACAGGGGATGGCTACACCTTC
len: 18; v_gene: TRBV7-6; j_gene: TRBJ2-3; abundance: NA; d_gene: TRBD1; CDR3aa: CASSLWDRGRRSTDTQYF; CDR3nt: TGTGCCAGCTCGCTTTGGGACAGGGGGCGCAGAAGCACAGATACGCAGTATTTT